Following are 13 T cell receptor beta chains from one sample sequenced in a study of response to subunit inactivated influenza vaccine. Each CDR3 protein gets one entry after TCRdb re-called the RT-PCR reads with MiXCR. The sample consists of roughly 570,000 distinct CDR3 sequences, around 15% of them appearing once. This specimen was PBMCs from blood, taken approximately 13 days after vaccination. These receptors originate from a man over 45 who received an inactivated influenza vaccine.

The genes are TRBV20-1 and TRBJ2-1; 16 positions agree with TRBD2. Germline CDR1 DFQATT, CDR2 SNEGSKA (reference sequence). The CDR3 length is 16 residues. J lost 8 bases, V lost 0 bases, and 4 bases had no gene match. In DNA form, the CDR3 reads TGCAGTGCTAGAGAAGGGACTAGCGGGAGGGTTTATGAGCAGTTCTTC. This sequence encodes CSAREGTSGRVYEQFF.

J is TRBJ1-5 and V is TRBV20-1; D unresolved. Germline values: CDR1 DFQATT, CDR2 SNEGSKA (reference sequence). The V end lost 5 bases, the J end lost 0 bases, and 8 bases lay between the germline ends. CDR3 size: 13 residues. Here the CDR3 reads CSAPLISNQPQHF. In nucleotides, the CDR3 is TGCAGTGCTCCACTAATTAGCAATCAGCCCCAGCATTTT.

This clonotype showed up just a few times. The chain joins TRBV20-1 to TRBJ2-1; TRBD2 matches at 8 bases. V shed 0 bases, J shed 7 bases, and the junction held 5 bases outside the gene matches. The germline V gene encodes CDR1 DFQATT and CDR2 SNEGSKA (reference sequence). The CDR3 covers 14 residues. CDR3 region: CSARDLLAVNEQFF. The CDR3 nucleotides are TGCAGTGCTAGAGATTTACTAGCGGTGAATGAGCAGTTCTTC.

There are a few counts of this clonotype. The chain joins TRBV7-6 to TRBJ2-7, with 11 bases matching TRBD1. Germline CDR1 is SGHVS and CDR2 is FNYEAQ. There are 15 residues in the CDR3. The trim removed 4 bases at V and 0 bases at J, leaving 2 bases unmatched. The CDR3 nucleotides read TGTGCCAGCAGCTCGGACAGGGGGCCCTCCTACGAGCAGTACTTC. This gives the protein CASSSDRGPSYEQYF.

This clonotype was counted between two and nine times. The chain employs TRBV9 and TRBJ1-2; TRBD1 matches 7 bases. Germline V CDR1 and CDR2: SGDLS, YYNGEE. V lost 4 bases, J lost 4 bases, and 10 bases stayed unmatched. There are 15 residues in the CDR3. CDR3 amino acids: CASSSPPQGSYGYTF. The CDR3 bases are TGTGCCAGCAGCTCCCCTCCACAGGGGTCCTATGGCTACACCTTC.

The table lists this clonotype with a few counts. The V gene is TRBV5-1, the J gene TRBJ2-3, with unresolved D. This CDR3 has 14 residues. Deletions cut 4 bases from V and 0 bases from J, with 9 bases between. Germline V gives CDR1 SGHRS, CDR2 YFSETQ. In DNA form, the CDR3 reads TGCGCCAGCAGCCAAAGTGCTAGCACAGATACGCAGTATTTT. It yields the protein CASSQSASTDTQYF.

DNA for the CDR3: TGCGCCAGCAGCTTAAGTGGGGACAGGGGAGTTGGCTACACCTTC. Residues: CASSLSGDRGVGYTF. J is TRBJ1-2 and V is TRBV4-1; 10 bases are shared with TRBD1. With V trimmed by 5 bases and J by 7 bases, 10 bases remained unmatched. CDR3 size: 15 residues. Germline CDR1 reads MGHRA; CDR2 reads YSYEKL.

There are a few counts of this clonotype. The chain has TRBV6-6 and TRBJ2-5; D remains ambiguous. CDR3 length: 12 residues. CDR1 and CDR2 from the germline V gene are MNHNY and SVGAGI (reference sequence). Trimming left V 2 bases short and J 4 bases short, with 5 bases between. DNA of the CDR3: TGTGCCAGCAGTTACGGAACAGAGACCCAGTACTTC. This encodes CASSYGTETQYF.

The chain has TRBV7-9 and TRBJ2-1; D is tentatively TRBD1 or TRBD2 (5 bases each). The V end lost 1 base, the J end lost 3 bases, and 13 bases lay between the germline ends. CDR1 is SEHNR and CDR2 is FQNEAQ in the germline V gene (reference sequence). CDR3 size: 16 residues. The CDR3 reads CASSLGGVDFYNEQFF. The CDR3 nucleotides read TGTGCCAGCAGCTTAGGAGGGGTAGATTTCTACAATGAGCAGTTCTTC.

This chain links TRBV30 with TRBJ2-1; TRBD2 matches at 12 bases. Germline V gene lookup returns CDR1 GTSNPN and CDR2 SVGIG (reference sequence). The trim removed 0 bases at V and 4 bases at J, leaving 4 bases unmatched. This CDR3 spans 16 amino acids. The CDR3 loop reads CAWSVTSGGVYNEQFF. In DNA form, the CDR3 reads TGTGCCTGGAGTGTGACTAGCGGGGGAGTTTACAATGAGCAGTTCTTC.

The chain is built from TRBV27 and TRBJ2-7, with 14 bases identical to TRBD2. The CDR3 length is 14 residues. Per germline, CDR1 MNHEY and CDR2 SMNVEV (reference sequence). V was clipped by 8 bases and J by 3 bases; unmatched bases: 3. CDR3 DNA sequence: TGTGCCAGCGAGACTAGCGGGAGGGTCTACGAGCAGTACTTC. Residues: CASETSGRVYEQYF.

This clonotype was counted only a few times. The CDR3 region has the DNA TGTGCCAGCAGCGGCACGAGACTTACAGGGGCGTACAACACTGAAGCTTTCTTT. It yields the protein CASSGTRLTGAYNTEAFF. The rearrangement uses TRBV6-1 and TRBJ1-1, with 7 bases identical to TRBD1. From germline, CDR1 is MNHNS and CDR2 SASEGT. CDR3 length: 18 residues. The J segment lost 2 bases and the V segment lost 6 bases, leaving 18 bases of the junction unmatched.

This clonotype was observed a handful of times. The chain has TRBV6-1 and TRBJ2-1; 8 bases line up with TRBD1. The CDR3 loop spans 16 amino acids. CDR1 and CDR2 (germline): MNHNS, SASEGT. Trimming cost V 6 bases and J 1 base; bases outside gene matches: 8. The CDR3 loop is CASSDYRGNSYNEQFF. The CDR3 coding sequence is TGTGCCAGCAGCGACTACAGGGGGAATTCCTACAATGAGCAGTTCTTC.